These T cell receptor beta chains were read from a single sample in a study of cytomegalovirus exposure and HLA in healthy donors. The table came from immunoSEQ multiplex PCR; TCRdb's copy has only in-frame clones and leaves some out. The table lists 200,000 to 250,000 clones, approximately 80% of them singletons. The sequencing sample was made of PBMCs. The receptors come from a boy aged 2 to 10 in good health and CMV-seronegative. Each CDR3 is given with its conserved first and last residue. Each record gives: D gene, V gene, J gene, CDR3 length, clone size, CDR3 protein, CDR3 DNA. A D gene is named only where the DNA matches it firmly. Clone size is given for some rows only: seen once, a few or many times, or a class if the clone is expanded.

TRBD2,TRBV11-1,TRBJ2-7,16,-,CASSLVTRTGGYEQYF,TGTGCCAGCAGCTTAGTCACTAGGACGGGAGGTTACGAGCAGTACTTC
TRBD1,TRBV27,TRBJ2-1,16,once,CASSFRGQGKGNEQFF,TGTGCCAGCAGTTTCCGCGGACAGGGTAAAGGCAATGAGCAGTTCTTC
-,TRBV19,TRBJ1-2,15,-,CASSTLSTGAYGYTF,TGTGCCAGTAGTACCCTTTCGACAGGAGCCTATGGCTACACCTTC
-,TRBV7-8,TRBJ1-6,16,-,CASSPPLGAYNSPLHF,TGTGCCAGCAGCCCACCCCTCGGTGCCTATAATTCACCCCTCCACTTT
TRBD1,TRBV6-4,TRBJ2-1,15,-,CASSKGGTGGNEQFF,TGTGCCAGCAGCAAAGGGGGGACAGGGGGCAATGAGCAGTTCTTC
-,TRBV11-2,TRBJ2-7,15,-,CASSLISGSSYEQYF,TGTGCCAGCAGCTTAATTTCCGGGAGTTCTTACGAGCAGTACTTC
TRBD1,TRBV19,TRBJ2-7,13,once,CASSMGDRVEQYF,TGTGCCAGTAGTATGGGGGACAGGGTCGAGCAGTACTTC
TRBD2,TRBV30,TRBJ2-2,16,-,CAWSPSGRRRTGELFF,TGTGCCTGGAGCCCTAGCGGGAGGAGGAGGACCGGGGAGCTGTTTTTT
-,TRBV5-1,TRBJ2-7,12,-,CASSNSKYEQYF,TGCGCCAGCAGTAATTCAAAATACGAGCAGTACTTC
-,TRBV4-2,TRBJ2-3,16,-,CASSQAARKSTDTQYF,TGTGCCAGCAGCCAAGCAGCGCGGAAAAGCACAGATACGCAGTATTTT
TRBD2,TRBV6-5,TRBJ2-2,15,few,CARSYSGSGTGELFF,TGTGCCAGATCCTATAGCGGGAGTGGCACCGGGGAGCTGTTTTTT
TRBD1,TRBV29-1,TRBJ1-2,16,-,CSVEVRGREENYGYTF,TGCAGCGTTGAGGTCAGGGGGCGCGAAGAAAACTATGGCTACACCTTC
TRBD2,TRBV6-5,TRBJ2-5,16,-,CASSYSGRAVQETQYF,TGTGCCAGCAGTTATAGCGGGAGGGCGGTACAAGAGACCCAGTACTTC
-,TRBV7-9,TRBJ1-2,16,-,CASSLAMAGFGYGYTF,TGTGCCAGCAGCTTAGCGATGGCCGGGTTCGGCTATGGCTACACCTTC
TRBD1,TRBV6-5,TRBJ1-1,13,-,CASRTGGMVGAFF,TGTGCCAGCAGGACAGGGGGCATGGTCGGAGCTTTCTTT
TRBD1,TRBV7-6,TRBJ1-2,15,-,CASSLNIGGQDGYTF,TGTGCCAGCAGCTTAAATATAGGGGGCCAAGATGGCTACACCTTC
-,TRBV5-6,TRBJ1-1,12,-,CASSLAGGRAFF,TGTGCCAGCAGCTTGGCCGGAGGGCGAGCTTTCTTT
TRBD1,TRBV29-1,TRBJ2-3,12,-,CSGGTGTDTQYF,TGCAGCGGGGGGACAGGCACAGATACGCAGTATTTT
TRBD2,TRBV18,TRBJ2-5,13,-,CAGKAGGRETQYF,TGTGCTGGAAAAGCGGGGGGGCGAGAGACCCAGTACTTC
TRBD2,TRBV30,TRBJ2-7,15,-,CAWNFRDSGGYEQYF,TGTGCCTGGAACTTCCGGGACTCGGGGGGCTACGAGCAGTACTTC
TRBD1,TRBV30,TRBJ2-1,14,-,CAWNRDRGYNEQFF,TGTGCCTGGAACAGGGACAGGGGATACAATGAGCAGTTCTTC
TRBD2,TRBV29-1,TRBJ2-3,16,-,CSVEWASGGVIDTQYF,TGCAGCGTTGAGTGGGCTAGCGGGGGGGTCATAGATACGCAGTATTTT
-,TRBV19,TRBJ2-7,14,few,CASSLTTVLYEQYF,TGTGCCAGTAGTCTCACCACGGTCCTCTACGAGCAGTACTTC
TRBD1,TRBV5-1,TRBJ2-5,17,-,CARLNGVDRGTIVTQYF,TGCGCCAGACTAAATGGGGTGGACAGGGGGACTATTGTGACCCAGTACTTC
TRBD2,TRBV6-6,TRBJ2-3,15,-,CASSQHGGAEDTQYF,TGTGCCAGCAGCCAACACGGGGGGGCCGAGGATACGCAGTATTTT
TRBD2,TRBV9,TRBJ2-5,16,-,CASSLGLAGGQETQYF,TGTGCCAGCAGCCTGGGACTAGCGGGAGGACAAGAGACCCAGTACTTC
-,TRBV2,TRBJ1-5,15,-,CASSSEQGRGQPQHF,TGTGCCAGCAGTTCTGAACAGGGAAGGGGGCAGCCCCAGCATTTT
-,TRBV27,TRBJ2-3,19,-,CASSLSPPSWTTSTDTQYF,TGTGCCAGCAGTTTATCTCCCCCAAGTTGGACTACCAGCACAGATACGCAGTATTTT
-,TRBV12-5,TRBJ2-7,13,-,CASGLRTPNEQYF,TGTGCTAGTGGTTTGAGGACACCCAACGAGCAGTACTTC
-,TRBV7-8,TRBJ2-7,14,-,CASSFYEGAYEQYF,TGTGCCAGCAGCTTCTACGAGGGGGCCTACGAGCAGTACTTC
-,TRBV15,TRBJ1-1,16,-,CATSRSRGASNTEAFF,TGTGCCACCAGCAGGTCCCGGGGGGCATCGAACACTGAAGCTTTCTTT
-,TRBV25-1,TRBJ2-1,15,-,CASTPRGWSYNEQFF,TGTGCCAGCACCCCCCGGGGTTGGTCCTACAATGAGCAGTTCTTC
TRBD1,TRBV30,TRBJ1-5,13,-,CAWSLQGFQPQHF,TGTGCCTGGAGTCTACAGGGGTTTCAGCCCCAGCATTTT
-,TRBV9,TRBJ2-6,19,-,CASSDGPPGIGSGANVLTF,TGTGCCAGCAGCGACGGACCCCCGGGGATAGGCTCTGGGGCCAACGTCCTGACTTTC
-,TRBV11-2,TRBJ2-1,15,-,CASSLAGYFYNEQFF,TGTGCCAGCAGCTTAGCGGGATATTTCTACAATGAGCAGTTCTTC
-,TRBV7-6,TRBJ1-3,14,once,CASSLGRRRDTIYF,TGTGCCAGCAGCTTAGGAAGGCGTCGGGATACCATATATTTT
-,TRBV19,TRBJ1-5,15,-,CASLEGEYSNQPQHF,TGTGCCAGCCTAGAGGGGGAGTATAGCAATCAGCCCCAGCATTTT
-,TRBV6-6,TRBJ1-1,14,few,CASSYSKGLGGAFF,TGTGCCAGCAGTTACTCGAAGGGCCTGGGAGGAGCTTTCTTT
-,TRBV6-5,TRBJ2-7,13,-,CASSVRGYYEQYF,TGTGCCAGCTCTGTAAGGGGGTACTACGAGCAGTACTTC
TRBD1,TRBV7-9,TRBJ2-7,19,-,CASSLDPGGQGKEGYEQYF,TGTGCCAGCAGCTTAGATCCTGGAGGACAGGGTAAAGAGGGCTACGAGCAGTACTTC
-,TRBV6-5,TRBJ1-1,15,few,CASSYSPGGQTEAFF,TGTGCCAGCAGTTACTCCCCCGGGGGGCAAACTGAAGCTTTCTTT
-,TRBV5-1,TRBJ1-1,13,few,CASSLKAESEAFF,TGCGCCAGCAGCTTGAAGGCGGAGTCTGAAGCTTTCTTT
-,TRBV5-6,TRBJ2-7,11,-,CASSGAYEQYF,TGTGCCAGCAGTGGAGCCTACGAGCAGTACTTC
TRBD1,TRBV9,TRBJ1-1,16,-,CASSVGTGGMNTEAFF,TGTGCCAGCAGCGTAGGGACAGGGGGAATGAACACTGAAGCTTTCTTT
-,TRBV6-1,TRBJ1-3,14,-,CASSEIGAGNTIYF,TGTGCCAGCAGTGAAATTGGAGCTGGAAACACCATATATTTT
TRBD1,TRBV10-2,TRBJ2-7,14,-,CASSAGDRVLEQYF,TGCGCCAGCAGTGCTGGGGACAGGGTCCTCGAGCAGTACTTC
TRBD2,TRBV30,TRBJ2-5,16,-,CAWSLPSGGTQETQYF,TGTGCCTGGAGTTTACCTAGCGGGGGGACCCAAGAGACCCAGTACTTC
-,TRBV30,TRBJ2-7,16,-,CAWSGPGGQESYEQYF,TGTGCCTGGAGTGGCCCCGGGGGGCAGGAATCCTACGAGCAGTACTTC
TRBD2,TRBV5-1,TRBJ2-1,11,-,CASSLGGGSVF,TGCGCCAGCAGCTTGGGCGGGGGGTCGGTCTTC
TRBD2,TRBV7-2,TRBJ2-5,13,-,CASSFSGGETQYF,TGTGCCAGCAGCTTTAGCGGGGGAGAGACCCAGTACTTC
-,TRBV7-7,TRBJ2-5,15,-,CASSLGASPQETQYF,TGTGCTAGCAGCTTAGGGGCGTCTCCCCAAGAGACCCAGTACTTC
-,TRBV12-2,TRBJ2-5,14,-,CASRSRGGGETQYF,TGTGCAAGTCGCTCACGGGGCGGAGGGGAGACCCAGTACTTC
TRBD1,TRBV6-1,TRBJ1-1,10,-,CARQGTEAFF,TGTGCCCGACAGGGAACTGAAGCTTTCTTT